This is a list of T cell receptor beta chains from one sample in a study of human T cells and chemical hapten exposure. TCRdb re-called the RACE reads through MiXCR, storing one row per CDR3 protein. The sample includes 95,000 to 150,000 distinct CDR3 sequences, roughly 13% of them seen just once. The sequencing here drew on whole blood, taken in connection with sensitization to the hapten diphenylcyclopropenone (DPC). These receptors were obtained from a woman younger than 30 with alopecia areata. Some clones in this sample may be carry-over from other donors' samples. Both conserved end residues are part of each CDR3. A D gene is named only where the DNA matches it firmly. Clone size, where shown, is once, few, many, or a class for clones that have expanded.

>many|TRBJ1-2|TRBV12-3/TRBV12-4|-
CASSSYGYTF
TGTGCCAGCAGTTCGTATGGCTACACCTTC
>few|TRBJ2-7|TRBV6-2/TRBV6-3|-
CASSSSLRLSSYEQYF
TGTGCCAGCAGTTCCTCTCTCCGGCTGAGCTCCTACGAGCAGTACTTC
>few|TRBJ2-3|TRBV3-1|TRBD2
CASRRTSGGSTDTQYF
TGTGCCAGCAGACGGACTAGCGGGGGATCGACAGATACGCAGTATTTT
>-|TRBJ2-2|TRBV7-2|-
CASSFPGAGELFF
TGTGCCAGCAGCTTCCCAGGCGCCGGGGAGCTGTTTTTT
>-|TRBJ1-3|TRBV5-6|-
CASSPRQVGNTIYF
TGTGCCAGCAGCCCCCGACAGGTTGGAAACACCATATATTTT
>few|TRBJ2-3|TRBV6-6|-
CASSYSMVRGDTQYF
TGTGCCAGCAGTTACTCGATGGTACGAGGAGATACGCAGTATTTT
>-|TRBJ1-1|TRBV27|-
CASTNTQNTEAFF
TGTGCCAGCACCAACACCCAGAACACTGAAGCTTTCTTT
>few|TRBJ1-6|TRBV18|-
CASSSSRRRSYNSPLHF
TGTGCCAGCTCATCCTCTAGACGGAGGTCCTATAATTCACCCCTCCACTTT
>-|TRBJ2-7|TRBV5-1|-
CASSSGHYYEQYF
TGCGCCAGCAGCTCGGGACATTACTACGAGCAGTACTTC
>few|TRBJ2-5|TRBV5-3|-
CARSSKNTCGETQYF
TGTGCCAGAAGTTCTAAAAATACCTGCGGGGAGACCCAGTACTTC
>-|TRBJ2-3|TRBV5-6|-
CASTGTTGSTADTQYF
TGTGCCAGCACCGGGACGACAGGTTCAACCGCAGATACGCAGTATTTT
>few|TRBJ2-6|TRBV27|-
CASSLIAISGANVLTF
TGTGCCAGCAGTTTAATAGCTATCTCTGGGGCCAACGTCCTGACTTTC
>-|TRBJ1-3|TRBV7-8|TRBD1
CASSLGQGNTIYF
TGTGCCAGCAGCTTGGGACAGGGAAACACCATATATTTT
>-|TRBJ1-5|TRBV12-3/TRBV12-4|-
CASSPTSGDNQPQHF
TGTGCCAGCAGTCCGACCTCAGGGGACAATCAGCCCCAGCATTTT
>-|TRBJ1-5|TRBV29-1|-
CSAGEGFSNQPQHF
TGCAGCGCCGGGGAGGGGTTTAGCAATCAGCCCCAGCATTTT
>-|TRBJ2-7|TRBV29-1|TRBD1
CSAGQGNYEQYF
TGCAGCGCCGGACAGGGCAACTACGAGCAGTACTTC
>few|TRBJ2-7|TRBV11-2|TRBD2
CASSVGRAHEQYF
TGTGCCAGCAGCGTCGGGAGGGCCCACGAGCAGTACTTC
>few|TRBJ2-1|TRBV4-3|TRBD2
CASSPGTSGLNEQFF
TGCGCCAGCAGCCCCGGGACTAGCGGGCTAAATGAGCAGTTCTTC
>-|TRBJ2-5|TRBV18|-
CASSRPGERETQYF
TGTGCCAGCTCACGGCCAGGGGAGCGCGAGACCCAGTACTTC
>many|TRBJ2-3|TRBV6-1|-
CASNRASTDTQYF
TGTGCCAGCAATAGAGCTAGCACAGATACGCAGTATTTT
>-|TRBJ1-6|TRBV6-2/TRBV6-3|-
CASNRANSPLHF
TGTGCCAGCAACAGGGCTAATTCACCCCTCCACTTT
>many|TRBJ1-4|TRBV3-1|-
CASSQDGHLGGEKLFF
TGTGCCAGCAGCCAAGATGGACATCTGGGGGGTGAAAAACTGTTTTTT
>-|TRBJ1-6|TRBV7-9|-
CASSFPGDGSPLHF
TGTGCCAGCAGCTTTCCAGGGGACGGTTCACCCCTCCACTTT
>-|TRBJ1-1|TRBV7-9|-
CASSFGQSPEAFF
TGTGCCAGCAGCTTCGGACAGAGTCCTGAAGCTTTCTTT
>few|TRBJ1-1|TRBV7-2|-
CASSLVAAPGPEAFF
TGTGCCAGCAGCTTAGTTGCTGCCCCCGGGCCTGAAGCTTTCTTT
>-|TRBJ2-3|TRBV4-1|-
CASSQAGTASGGTQYF
TGCGCCAGCAGCCAAGCCGGGACAGCTAGCGGCGGTACGCAGTATTTT
>-|TRBJ2-5|TRBV10-2|-
CASGLLRETQYF
TGCGCCAGCGGACTCCTCCGAGAGACCCAGTACTTC
>many|TRBJ1-3|TRBV7-2|-
CASSPGNSGNTIYF
TGTGCCAGCTCACCGGGGAACTCTGGAAACACCATATATTTT
>-|TRBJ1-2|TRBV10-2|-
CASSDPVGYTF
TGCGCCAGCAGTGATCCCGTTGGCTACACCTTC
>few|TRBJ1-1|TRBV6-5|-
CASSAGNTEAFF
TGTGCCAGCAGTGCAGGGAACACTGAAGCTTTCTTT
>few|TRBJ2-7|TRBV2|-
CASRLTGTSSYEQYF
TGTGCCAGCAGACTTACAGGGACATCCTCCTACGAGCAGTACTTC
>many|TRBJ1-2|TRBV25-1|-
CASSGAGPGYGYTF
TGTGCCAGCAGTGGAGCTGGCCCGGGCTATGGCTACACCTTC
>few|TRBJ2-3|TRBV28|TRBD1
CASSLTPGTGSTDTQYF
TGTGCCAGCAGTTTAACTCCCGGGACAGGAAGCACAGATACGCAGTATTTT
>few|TRBJ1-1|TRBV27|-
CASSPPQGFGTEAFF
TGTGCCAGCAGTCCCCCTCAAGGGTTCGGCACTGAAGCTTTCTTT
>many|TRBJ2-7|TRBV20-1|-
CSAGRGLGEQYF
TGCAGTGCGGGACGGGGATTAGGGGAGCAGTACTTC
>many|TRBJ1-3|TRBV30|-
CAVRTGNTIYF
TGTGCCGTACGAACCGGCAACACCATATATTTT
>few|TRBJ2-7|TRBV27|TRBD1
CATRSLDREYEQYF
TGTGCCACCAGGTCCCTGGACAGGGAATACGAGCAGTACTTC
>-|TRBJ1-2|TRBV28|-
CASSFAQLYTF
TGTGCCAGCAGTTTCGCACAGCTCTACACCTTC
>-|TRBJ2-1|TRBV20-1|-
CSGYLSYNEQFF
TGCAGTGGCTACCTTTCCTACAATGAGCAGTTCTTC
>-|TRBJ2-1|TRBV29-1|-
CSAEVHREQFF
TGCAGCGCCGAGGTCCACCGTGAGCAGTTCTTC
>-|TRBJ2-4|TRBV5-6|-
CASSLTAVAKNIQYF
TGTGCCAGCAGCTTGACGGCAGTAGCCAAAAACATTCAGTACTTC
>few|TRBJ2-1|TRBV5-1|TRBD2
CASSSGLAGGYNEQFF
TGCGCCAGCAGCTCGGGACTAGCGGGGGGCTACAATGAGCAGTTCTTC
>-|TRBJ2-5|TRBV5-5|TRBD2
CASRSGTRVETQYF
TGTGCCAGCAGATCCGGGACTAGGGTTGAGACCCAGTACTTC
>few|TRBJ2-7|TRBV7-9|-
CASSRGGDEQYF
TGTGCCAGCAGCCGTGGAGGGGACGAGCAGTACTTC
>-|TRBJ1-6|TRBV7-2|TRBD1
CASSLSRDRVSPLHF
TGTGCCAGCAGCTTAAGCAGAGACAGGGTCTCACCCCTCCACTTT
>many|TRBJ1-2|TRBV5-5|-
CASSLRLTNYGYTF
TGTGCCAGCAGCTTGAGACTTACTAACTATGGCTACACCTTC
>many|TRBJ1-2|TRBV18|-
CASSPRFQANYGYTF
TGTGCCAGCTCACCGAGGTTCCAAGCTAACTATGGCTACACCTTC
>many|TRBJ2-1|TRBV4-3|-
CASSQDMGRGNEQFF
TGCGCCAGCAGCCAAGATATGGGCAGGGGTAATGAGCAGTTCTTC
>-|TRBJ1-1|TRBV5-1|-
CASSPPSSEAFF
TGCGCCAGCAGCCCTCCGTCCAGTGAAGCTTTCTTT
>-|TRBJ2-1|TRBV27|TRBD2
CASSKSAGESYNEQFF
TGTGCCAGCAGTAAATCAGCGGGGGAATCTTACAATGAGCAGTTCTTC
>-|TRBJ1-5|TRBV20-1|-
CSAKRGNNQPQHF
TGCAGTGCTAAAAGGGGAAACAATCAGCCCCAGCATTTT
>-|TRBJ2-7|TRBV11-3|-
CASSLDEQYF
TGTGCCAGCAGCTTAGACGAGCAGTACTTC
>many|TRBJ1-2|TRBV4-2|-
CASSQPEGVSYGYTF
TGTGCCAGCAGCCAACCCGAGGGGGTCAGCTATGGCTACACCTTC
>-|TRBJ2-1|TRBV7-2|-
CASSFRYREQFF
TGTGCCAGCAGCTTCAGATACAGGGAGCAGTTCTTC
>many|TRBJ1-6|TRBV7-2|TRBD1
CASSLAGQGTSSYNSPLHF
TGTGCCAGCAGCTTAGCAGGACAGGGAACGAGCTCCTATAATTCACCCCTCCACTTT